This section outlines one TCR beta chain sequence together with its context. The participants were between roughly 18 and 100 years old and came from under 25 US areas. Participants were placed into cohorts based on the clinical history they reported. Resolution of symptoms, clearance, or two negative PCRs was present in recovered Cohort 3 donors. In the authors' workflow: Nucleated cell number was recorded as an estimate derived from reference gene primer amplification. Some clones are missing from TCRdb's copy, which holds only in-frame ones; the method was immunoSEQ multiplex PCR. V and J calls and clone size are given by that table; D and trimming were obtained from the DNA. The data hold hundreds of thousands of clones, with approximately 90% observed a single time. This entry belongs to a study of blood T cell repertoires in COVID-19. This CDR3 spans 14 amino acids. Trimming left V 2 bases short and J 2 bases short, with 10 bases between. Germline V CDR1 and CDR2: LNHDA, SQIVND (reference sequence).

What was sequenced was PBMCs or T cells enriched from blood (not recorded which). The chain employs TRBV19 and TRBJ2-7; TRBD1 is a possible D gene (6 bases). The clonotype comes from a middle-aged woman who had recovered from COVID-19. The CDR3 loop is CASSISGAPYEQYF. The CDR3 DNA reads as TGTGCCAGTAGTATATCAGGGGCCCCCTACGAGCAGTACTTC. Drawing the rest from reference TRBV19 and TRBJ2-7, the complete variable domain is DGGITQSPKYLFRKEGQNVTLSCEQNLNHDAMYWYRQDPGQGLRLIYYSQIVNDFQKGDIAEGYSVSREKKESFPLTVTSAQKNPTAFYLCASSISGAPYEQYFGPGTRLTVT.